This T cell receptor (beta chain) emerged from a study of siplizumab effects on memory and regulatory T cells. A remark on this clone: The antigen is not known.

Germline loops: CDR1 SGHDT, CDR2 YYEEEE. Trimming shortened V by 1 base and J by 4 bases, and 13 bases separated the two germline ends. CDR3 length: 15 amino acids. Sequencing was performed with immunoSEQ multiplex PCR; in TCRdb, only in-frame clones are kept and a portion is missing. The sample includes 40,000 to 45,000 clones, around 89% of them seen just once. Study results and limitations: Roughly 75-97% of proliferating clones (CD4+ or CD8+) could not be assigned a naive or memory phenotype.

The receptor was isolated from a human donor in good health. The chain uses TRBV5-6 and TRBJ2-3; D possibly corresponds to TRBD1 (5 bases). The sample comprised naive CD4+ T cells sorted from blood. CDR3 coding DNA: TGTGCCAGCAGCTTGCCCAGGGTTGTTCCAGATACGCAGTATTTT. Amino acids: CASSLPRVVPDTQYF.